Shown below are 13 T cell receptor beta chains from a single sample sequenced in a study of neurological immune-mediated disorders. A single record per CDR3 protein comes from TCRdb applying MiXCR to the 5' RACE reads. This table has about 46,000 distinct CDR3 sequences, around 1.9% appearing once. Source material: PBMCs. The source is a woman aged 40 to 50 with multiple sclerosis.

This clonotype has at least ten counts. The chain is built from TRBV20-1 and TRBJ1-1; D is unresolved. Trimming stripped 3 bases from V and 1 base from J, with 9 bases between. Germline CDR1 reads DFQATT; CDR2 reads SNEGSKA (reference sequence). The CDR3 totals 13 residues. The DNA of the CDR3 is TGCAGTGCTAGTAAACAGCAGAACACTGAAGCTTTCTTT. Amino acid sequence: CSASKQQNTEAFF.

This clonotype occurred many times. The genes are TRBV13 and TRBJ2-3; D gene ambiguous. The V and J ends lost 5 bases and 1 base respectively, with 10 bases between them. The CDR3 has 14 amino acids. The germline gives CDR1 PRHDT, CDR2 FYEKMQ (reference sequence). The CDR3 reads CASSQTRRTDTQYF. The CDR3 DNA is TGTGCCAGCAGCCAAACTCGACGCACAGATACGCAGTATTTT.

This clonotype appeared many times. This chain links TRBV2 with TRBJ1-6; D is perhaps TRBD1 (5 bases). The germline V gene has CDR1 SNHLY and CDR2 FYNNEI. This CDR3 region has 14 residues. V was pared by 4 bases and J by 10 bases, with 14 bases between. The CDR3: CASSVTGSESPLHF. CDR3 coding DNA: TGTGCCAGCAGTGTCACAGGATCGGAATCACCCCTCCACTTT.

Judged by abundance, this clonotype is medium-sized (0.01 to 0.1%). The J gene is TRBJ2-3, the V gene TRBV10-2; 14 nucleotides align to TRBD2. This CDR3 contains 19 residues. V lost 6 bases and J lost 2; bases outside the gene matches: 13. Germline loops: CDR1 WSHSY, CDR2 SAAADI. CDR3 residues: CASRPIPGLAGVLTDTQYF. The CDR3 DNA sequence: TGCGCCAGCAGACCAATACCGGGACTAGCGGGGGTCCTCACAGATACGCAGTATTTT.

This clonotype was counted many times. V gene TRBV12-3 or TRBV12-4 combines with J gene TRBJ1-3, with D possibly matching TRBD1 (5 bases). The CDR3 runs to 16 residues. The V and J ends lost 7 bases and 0 bases respectively, with 16 bases between them. DNA for the CDR3: TGTGCCAGCACCACGGGACTTACATTCTCTGGAAACACCATATATTTT. Its protein product is CASTTGLTFSGNTIYF.

This clonotype came up many times. The CDR3 sequence: CASSVAKRAGANVLTF. The CDR3 nucleotides are TGTGCCAGCAGCGTAGCTAAAAGGGCTGGGGCCAACGTCCTGACTTTC. The chain joins TRBV9 to TRBJ2-6; D remains ambiguous. The CDR3 covers 16 residues. Between the trimmed V and J ends, which lost 0 bases and 2 bases, there was a span of 9 bases. The V gene's germline CDR1 is SGDLS and CDR2 YYNGEE.

This clonotype was seen at least ten times. The chain links TRBV29-1 to TRBJ2-2; D remains unclear. The CDR3 length is 13 residues. Germline V gives CDR1 SQVTM, CDR2 ANQGSEA. Trimming took 1 base from V and 3 from J, leaving 6 bases between them. CDR3 region: CSVEVGYTGELFF. Written as DNA, the CDR3 is TGCAGCGTTGAAGTAGGGTACACCGGGGAGCTGTTTTTT.

This clonotype has a count of ten or more. The chain links TRBV10-3 to TRBJ1-1; possibly TRBD1 for D (5 bases). V gave up 0 bases and J gave up 6 bases, with 14 bases separating them. Germline V gene sequence: CDR1 ENHRY, CDR2 SYGVKD. CDR3 length: 15 residues. CDR3 amino acids: CAISESPVGRPEAFF. The CDR3 DNA sequence: TGTGCCATCAGTGAGTCCCCGGTGGGGCGGCCTGAAGCTTTCTTT.

For this clonotype: The junction departs from germline at one end; a sequencing error may be responsible. In DNA form, the CDR3 reads TGTGCCAGTAGTGAAGCGCGGGTAGGTGAGCAGTTCTTC. Amino acids: CASSEARVGEQFF. The V and J genes are TRBV2 and TRBJ2-1; maybe TRBD2 (5 bases). Germline V gene lookup returns CDR1 SNHLY and CDR2 FYNNEI. This CDR3 spans 13 amino acids.

This clonotype was picked up many times. This chain connects TRBV5-1 to TRBJ1-2; a possible D gene is TRBD1 (6 bases). V lost 5 bases and J lost 3, with 20 bases in between. Looked up from germline, CDR1 is SGHRS and CDR2 is YFSETQ. The CDR3 sequence is 16 residues long. The chain's CDR3 is CASRPLTGGGDYGYTF. The CDR3 bases are TGCGCCAGCAGACCCCTGACAGGAGGAGGCGACTATGGCTACACCTTC.

This clonotype has a count of ten or more. The V and J genes are TRBV20-1 and TRBJ2-1; D not certain. The CDR3 sequence is 11 residues long. V lost 3 bases, J lost 6 bases, and 6 bases lay in between. The germline gives CDR1 DFQATT, CDR2 SNEGSKA (reference sequence). CDR3 residues: CSASRVNEQFF. In nucleotides, the CDR3 is TGCAGTGCTAGTAGGGTCAATGAGCAGTTCTTC.

This clonotype was recorded many times. V gene TRBV5-1 combines with J gene TRBJ1-1; TRBD1 is a possible D gene (5 bases). Germline-derived CDR1 and CDR2 are SGHRS and YFSETQ. The CDR3 is 14 amino acids. Trimming took 7 bases from V and 2 from J, leaving 15 bases between them. CDR3 sequence (DNA): TGCGCCAGCTTCAGGACACCGCTAAACACTGAAGCTTTCTTT. Its protein product is CASFRTPLNTEAFF.

This clonotype was seen at least ten times. The DNA for the CDR3 is TGCAGCGTTGAAGACGCTAGCGGGGGCCCGAACACCGGGGAGCTGTTTTTT. As protein: CSVEDASGGPNTGELFF. This sequence joins TRBV29-1 and TRBJ2-2; TRBD2 aligns across 10 bases. V trimming: 0 bases; J trimming: 0 bases; junction bases outside the gene matches: 4. Germline CDR1 is SQVTM and CDR2 is ANQGSEA. The CDR3 spans 17 residues.